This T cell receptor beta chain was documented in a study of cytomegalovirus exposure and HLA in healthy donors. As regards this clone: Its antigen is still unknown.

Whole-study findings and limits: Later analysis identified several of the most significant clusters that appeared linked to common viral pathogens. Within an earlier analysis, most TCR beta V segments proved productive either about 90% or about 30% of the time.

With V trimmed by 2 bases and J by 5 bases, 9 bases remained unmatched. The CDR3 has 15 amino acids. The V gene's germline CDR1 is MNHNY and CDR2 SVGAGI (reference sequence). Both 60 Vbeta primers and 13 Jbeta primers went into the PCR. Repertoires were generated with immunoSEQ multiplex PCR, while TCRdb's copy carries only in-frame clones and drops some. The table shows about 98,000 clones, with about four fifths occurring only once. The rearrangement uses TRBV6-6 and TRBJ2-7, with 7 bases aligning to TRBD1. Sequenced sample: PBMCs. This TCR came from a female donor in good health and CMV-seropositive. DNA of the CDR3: TGTGCCAGCAGTTACCCCTCGGACAGGCAGGACGAGCAGTACTTC. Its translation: CASSYPSDRQDEQYF.